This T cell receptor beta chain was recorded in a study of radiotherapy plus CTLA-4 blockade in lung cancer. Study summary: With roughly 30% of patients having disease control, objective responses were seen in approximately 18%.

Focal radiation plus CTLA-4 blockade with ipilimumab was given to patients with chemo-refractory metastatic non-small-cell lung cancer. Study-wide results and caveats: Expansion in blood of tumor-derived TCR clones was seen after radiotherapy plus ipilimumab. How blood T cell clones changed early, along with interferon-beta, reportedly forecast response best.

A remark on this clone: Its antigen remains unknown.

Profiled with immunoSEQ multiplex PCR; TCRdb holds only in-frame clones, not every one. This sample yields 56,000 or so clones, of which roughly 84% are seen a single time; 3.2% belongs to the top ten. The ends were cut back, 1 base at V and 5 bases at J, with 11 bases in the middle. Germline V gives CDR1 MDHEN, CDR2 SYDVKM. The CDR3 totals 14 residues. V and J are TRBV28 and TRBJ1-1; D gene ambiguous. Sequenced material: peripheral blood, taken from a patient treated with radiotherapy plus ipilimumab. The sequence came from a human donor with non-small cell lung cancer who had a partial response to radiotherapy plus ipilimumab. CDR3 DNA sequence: TGTGCCAGCAGTTTATCAACGGACTTGACTGAAGCTTTCTTT. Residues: CASSLSTDLTEAFF.